The present TCR beta chain was sequenced within a study of blood T cell repertoires in COVID-19. Background on the study: The samples span acute and convalescent COVID-19 from the United States, Italy and Spain. PBMCs, B-cell-depleted T cells, or T cells provided the cDNA or gDNA that made up the material.

Trimming pared 2 bases from V and 3 bases from J, leaving 15 bases between. Germline CDR1 SGHRS, CDR2 YFSETQ. The CDR3 consists of 15 residues. Per the authors' pipeline: Estimation of nucleated cell counts relied on the amplification of reference gene primers. Profiled with immunoSEQ multiplex PCR; TCRdb holds only in-frame clones, not every one. V and J calls and clone size are copied from that table; D and trimming were computed from the DNA. The sample has around 60,000 clones, around 90% seen once. The receptor's source is a man aged 55-75 years with active COVID-19. V gene TRBV5-1 combines with J gene TRBJ2-7; D is unclear. The sequenced sample consisted of peripheral blood. The chain's CDR3 is CASSLSLQKIYEQYF. The CDR3 bases are TGCGCCAGCAGCTTAAGCCTTCAAAAAATCTACGAGCAGTACTTC.